This TCR beta chain was observed in a study of T cell repertoires in aging, cancer and after chemotherapy. The wider study: Repeat sampling of healthy donors over several months to years showed clear clonal overlap.

Study-level results: Rebound thymic output was suggested by rising median generation probability during chemotherapy in each cancer cohort. Age-matched healthy donors had significantly more diverse, less clonal blood TCR repertoires than untreated cancer patients.

In its sample, this clonotype is medium-sized. Its target is unknown. Rearranged V-D-J TRB sequences were amplified with a mixed TRB-A/B primer pool. TCRdb analysed the multiplex PCR reads with MiXCR anew, one entry per CDR3 protein. This table holds more than 7,000 distinct CDR3 sequences, roughly 32% found once. CDR3 size: 16 residues. V shed 5 bases and J shed 8 bases, with 21 bases lying between them. The germline gives CDR1 MNHEY, CDR2 SMNVEV (reference sequence). TCR beta rearrangements were amplified from peripheral blood genomic DNA. The sequence was obtained from a human donor in good health. What was sequenced was blood. The gene calls are TRBV27 and TRBJ1-4; D gene ambiguous. CDR3 in amino acids: CASSLALGATDEKLFF. CDR3 DNA sequence: TGTGCCAGCAGTCTCGCCCTGGGAGCTACAGACGAAAAACTGTTTTTT. The full variable domain, rest sourced from reference TRBV27 and TRBJ1-4, is EAQVTQNPRYLITVTGKKLTVTCSQNMNHEYMSWYRQDPGLGLRQIYYSMNVEVTDKGDVPEGYKVSRKEKRNFPLILESPSPNQTSLYFCASSLALGATDEKLFFGSGTQLSVL.